The 14 T cell receptor beta chains presented below share a single source sample, sequenced in a study of blood T cell repertoires in COVID-19. TCRdb's copy holds only in-frame clones and misses some; the assay was immunoSEQ multiplex PCR. The sample holds 170,000 or so clones, 70% to 90% seen once. Sequences were obtained from peripheral blood. These receptors came from a man in his forties or fifties with active or convalescent COVID-19.

The rearrangement joins TRBV12-5 to TRBJ1-2, with 7 positions matching TRBD1. V trimming: 5 bases; J trimming: 3 bases; junction bases outside the gene matches: 3. Germline V gives CDR1 LGHNT, CDR2 FRNRAP. This CDR3 has 13 amino acids. CDR3 nucleotide sequence: TGTGCTAGTGGTCGGACAGGCGACTATGGCTACACCTTC. Its protein product is CASGRTGDYGYTF.

This chain uses TRBV7-9 with TRBJ1-3; D not certain. Germline V gene sequence: CDR1 SEHNR, CDR2 FQNEAQ (reference sequence). The CDR3 consists of 15 residues. With 3 bases removed from V and 4 bases from J, the gap between germline ends came to 13 bases. As DNA, the CDR3 is TGTGCCAGCAGCTTTGGCGAGGTTGGGGGAAACACCATATATTTT. Translation gives CASSFGEVGGNTIYF.

The chain recombines TRBV5-5 with TRBJ2-7; 7 nucleotides agree with TRBD2. J lost 2 bases, V lost 3 bases, and 5 bases had no gene match. The germline V gene has CDR1 SGHKS and CDR2 YYEKEE (reference sequence). CDR3 size: 14 residues. CDR3 DNA: TGTGCCAGCAGCTCCTCCGGGACTACCTACGAGCAGTACTTC. It specifies CASSSSGTTYEQYF.

J is TRBJ2-1 and V is TRBV4-1, with 7 bases aligning to TRBD2. CDR3 size: 17 residues. V dropped 1 base and J dropped 6; count of bases not matched to a gene: 12. Germline V gives CDR1 MGHRA, CDR2 YSYEKL. The CDR3 sequence: CASSQGLAGPRGNEQFF. DNA for the CDR3: TGCGCCAGCAGCCAAGGATTAGCGGGCCCCCGGGGCAATGAGCAGTTCTTC.

The J gene is TRBJ1-5, the V gene TRBV28; D is unclear. Germline CDR1 is MDHEN and CDR2 is SYDVKM. The CDR3 is 12 amino acids. V was shortened by 6 bases and J by 2 bases, with 5 bases between the two germline ends. DNA for the CDR3: TGTGCCAGCAGGGGCGGCAATCAGCCCCAGCATTTT. Translated, it gives CASRGGNQPQHF. Filled out from reference TRBV28 and TRBJ1-5, the complete variable domain reads DVKVTQSSRYLVKRTGEKVFLECVQDMDHENMFWYRQDPGLGLRLIYFSYDVKMKEKGDIPEGYSVSREKKERFSLILESASTNQTSMYLCASRGGNQPQHFGDGTRLSIL.

V and J are TRBV5-1 and TRBJ2-5; 11 positions match TRBD1. J was trimmed by 2 bases and V by 4 bases; bases with no gene match: 4. This CDR3 is 15 amino acids long. The germline gives CDR1 SGHRS, CDR2 YFSETQ. The CDR3 protein is CASSGRDRGQETQYF. The CDR3 DNA is TGCGCCAGCAGCGGCCGGGACAGGGGGCAAGAGACCCAGTACTTC.

This chain links TRBV2 with TRBJ1-2; D is unclear. Trimming took off 6 bases at V and 4 bases at J, with 12 bases between the two ends. The CDR3 runs to 13 residues. Germline values: CDR1 SNHLY, CDR2 FYNNEI. This CDR3 is CASRLENGYGYTF. In DNA form, the CDR3 reads TGTGCCAGCAGATTGGAGAACGGCTATGGCTACACCTTC.

The V gene is TRBV5-4, the J gene TRBJ2-2; possible D gene TRBD2, 6 bases. The CDR3 length is 15 residues. Germline values: CDR1 SGHNT, CDR2 YYREEE (reference sequence). The ends were cut back, 0 bases at V and 1 base at J, with 7 bases in the middle. CDR3 nucleotides: TGTGCCAGCAGCTTGGCGGGGGAGAACACCGGGGAGCTGTTTTTT. This codes for CASSLAGENTGELFF. Supplemented by reference TRBV5-4 and TRBJ2-2, the full variable domain reads ETGVTQSPTHLIKTRGQQVTLRCSSQSGHNTVSWYQQALGQGPQFIFQYYREEENGRGNFPPRFSGLQFPNYSSELNVNALELDDSALYLCASSLAGENTGELFFGEGSRLTVL.

This clone was found a few times. The V gene is TRBV6-4, the J gene TRBJ2-3; D is unresolved. Germline V gives CDR1 MRHNA, CDR2 SNTAGT. This CDR3 comprises 13 residues. The V end lost 3 bases, the J end lost 7 bases, and 11 bases lay between the germline ends. The CDR3, as DNA: TGTGCCAGCAGTGAAACTCAGAGGAATACGCAGTATTTT. It codes for CASSETQRNTQYF.

The rearrangement links TRBV4-3 to TRBJ1-1, with D maybe TRBD1 (5 bases). The ends were cut back, 3 bases at V and 3 bases at J, with 11 bases in the middle. Germline V lookup: CDR1 LGHNA, CDR2 YSLEER. The CDR3 has 14 residues. DNA of the CDR3: TGCGCCAGCAGCCACCGGGACTGGGACACTGAAGCTTTCTTT. The encoded protein is CASSHRDWDTEAFF.

The rearrangement uses TRBV2 and TRBJ1-2; 7 nucleotides line up with TRBD1. In germline, CDR1 is SNHLY, CDR2 FYNNEI. The V and J ends lost 8 bases and 5 bases, in that order; junction bases with no gene match: 8. The CDR3 runs 13 residues. CDR3 DNA: TGTGCCAGCCACCAGACAGGGCTATATGGCTACACCTTC. It yields the protein CASHQTGLYGYTF.

This chain joins TRBV5-4 and TRBJ1-2; no clear D. The germline V gene encodes CDR1 SGHNT and CDR2 YYREEE (reference sequence). CDR3 length: 14 amino acids. Trimming stripped 0 bases from V and 2 bases from J, with 8 bases between. The CDR3 loop reads CASSLEQINYGYTF. CDR3 nucleotides: TGTGCCAGCAGCTTGGAACAGATAAACTATGGCTACACCTTC.

The chain employs TRBV23-1 and TRBJ2-4, with 8 bases lining up with TRBD1. Being an ORF, TRBV23-1 has a function that is uncertain. The CDR3 loop spans 13 amino acids. The V and J ends lost 8 bases and 12 bases, in that order; junction bases with no gene match: 12. In nucleotides, the CDR3 is TGCGCCAGCCCGGACAGGGTCCGCCTTGCTCAGTACTTC. It encodes CASPDRVRLAQYF.

This rearrangement joins TRBV9 to TRBJ2-7; 9 bases line up with TRBD1. The length of the CDR3 is 15 residues. The germline V gene encodes CDR1 SGDLS and CDR2 YYNGEE. Germline trimming cut 0 bases from V and 2 bases from J; bases unmatched to any gene: 3. The CDR3 nucleotides read TGTGCCAGCAGCGTAGGACAGGGGGGGACCTACGAGCAGTACTTC. This encodes CASSVGQGGTYEQYF.